This T cell receptor beta chain was sequenced for a study of T-cell memory formation after mild COVID-19. Background on the study: Clusters were largely donor specific. The study, taken as a whole, reports: Clones shrinking between day 15 and 85 showed a balanced CD4/CD8 split, and those that grew later tilted toward CD4+.

5'RACE primed at constant segments yielded TCR alpha and TCR beta cDNA libraries bearing sample barcodes and UMIs. TCRdb passed the 5' RACE reads through MiXCR, listing each CDR3 protein once. Altogether 550,000 to 700,000 distinct CDR3 sequences are present, 15% to 20% being singletons, with the ten largest covering about 12%. Germline CDR1 reads SGHVS; CDR2 reads FNYEAQ. The CDR3 extends over 14 amino acids. V dropped 7 bases and J dropped 5 bases, with 17 bases sitting between them. In regard to this clonotype: Its antigen is unknown.

This receptor was obtained from an adult woman who had mild COVID-19 (a few samples of this study predate the infection). Cell type and time point are not known. The rearrangement links TRBV7-6 to TRBJ2-5, with D possibly TRBD2 on 6 matching bases. The sample was PBMCs or a T cell subset sorted from them (not recorded which). CDR3 in DNA: TGTGCCAGCAATGCGGGACGCATTGCGGAGACCCAGTACTTC. It codes for CASNAGRIAETQYF.